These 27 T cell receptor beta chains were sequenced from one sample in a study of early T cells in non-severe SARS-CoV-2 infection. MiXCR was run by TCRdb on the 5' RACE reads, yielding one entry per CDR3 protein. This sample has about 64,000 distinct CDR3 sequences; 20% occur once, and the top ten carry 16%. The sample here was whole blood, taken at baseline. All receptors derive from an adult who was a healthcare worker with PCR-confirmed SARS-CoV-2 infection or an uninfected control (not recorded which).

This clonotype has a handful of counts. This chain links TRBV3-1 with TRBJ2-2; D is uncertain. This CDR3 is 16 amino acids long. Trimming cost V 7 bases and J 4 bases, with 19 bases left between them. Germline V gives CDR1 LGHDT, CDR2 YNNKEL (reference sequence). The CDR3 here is CASTSGLGTGTGELFF. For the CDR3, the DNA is TGTGCCAGCACCTCGGGCTTAGGAACGGGCACCGGGGAGCTGTTTTTT. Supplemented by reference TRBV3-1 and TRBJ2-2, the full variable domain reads DTAVSQTPKYLVTQMGNDKSIKCEQNLGHDTMYWYKQDSKKFLKIMFSYNNKELIINETVPNRFSPKSPDKAHLNLHINSLELGDSAVYFCASTSGLGTGTGELFFGEGSRLTVL.

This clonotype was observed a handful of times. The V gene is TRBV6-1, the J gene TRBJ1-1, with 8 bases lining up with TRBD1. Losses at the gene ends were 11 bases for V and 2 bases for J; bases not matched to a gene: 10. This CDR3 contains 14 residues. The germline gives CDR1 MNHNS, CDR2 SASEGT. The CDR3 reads CACGQGALNTEAFF. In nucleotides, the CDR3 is TGTGCCTGTGGGCAGGGGGCCCTCAACACTGAAGCTTTCTTT.

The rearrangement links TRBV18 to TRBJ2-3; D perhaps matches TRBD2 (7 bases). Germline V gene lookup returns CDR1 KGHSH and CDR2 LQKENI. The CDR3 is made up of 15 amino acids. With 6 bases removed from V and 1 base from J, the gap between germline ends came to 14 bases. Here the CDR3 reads CASSRGGQGTDTQYF. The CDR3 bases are TGTGCCAGCTCCCGCGGGGGCCAGGGCACAGATACGCAGTATTTT.

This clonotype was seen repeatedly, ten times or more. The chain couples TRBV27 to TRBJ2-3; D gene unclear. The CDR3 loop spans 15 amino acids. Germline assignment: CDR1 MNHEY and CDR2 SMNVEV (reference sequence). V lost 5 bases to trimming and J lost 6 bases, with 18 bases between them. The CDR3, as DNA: TGTGCCAGCAGTCCAAGAGAATTACTCGGGGATACGCAGTATTTT. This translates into CASSPRELLGDTQYF.

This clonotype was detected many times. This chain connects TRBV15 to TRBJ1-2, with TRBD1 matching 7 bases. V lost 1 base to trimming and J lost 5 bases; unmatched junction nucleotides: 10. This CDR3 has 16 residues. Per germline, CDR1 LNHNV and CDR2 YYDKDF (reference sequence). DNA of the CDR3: TGTGCCACCAGCAGAGGAAAGGGGGCGATCCCGTATGGCTACACCTTC. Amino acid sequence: CATSRGKGAIPYGYTF. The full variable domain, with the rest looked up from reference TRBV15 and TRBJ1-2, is DAMVIQNPRYQVTQFGKPVTLSCSQTLNHNVMYWYQQKSSQAPKLLFHYYDKDFNNEADTPDNFQSRRPNTSFCFLDIRSPGLGDTAMYLCATSRGKGAIPYGYTFGSGTRLTVV.

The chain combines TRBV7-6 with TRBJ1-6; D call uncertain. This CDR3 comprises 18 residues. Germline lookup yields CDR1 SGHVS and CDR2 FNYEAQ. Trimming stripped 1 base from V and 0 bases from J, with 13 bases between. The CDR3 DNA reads TGTGCCAGCAGCTTAGGAGTACTTCCGAGCTCCTATAATTCACCCCTCCACTTT. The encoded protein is CASSLGVLPSSYNSPLHF. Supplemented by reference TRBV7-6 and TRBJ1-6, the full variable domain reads GAGVSQSPRYKVTKRGQDVALRCDPISGHVSLYWYRQALGQGPEFLTYFNYEAQQDKSGLPNDRFSAERPEGSISTLTIQRTEQRDSAMYRCASSLGVLPSSYNSPLHFGNGTRLTVT.

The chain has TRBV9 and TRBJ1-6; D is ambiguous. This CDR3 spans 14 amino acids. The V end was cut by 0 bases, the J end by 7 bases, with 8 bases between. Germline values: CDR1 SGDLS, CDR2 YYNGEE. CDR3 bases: TGTGCCAGCAGCGTAGGTGCCACGAATTCACCCCTCCACTTT. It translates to CASSVGATNSPLHF.

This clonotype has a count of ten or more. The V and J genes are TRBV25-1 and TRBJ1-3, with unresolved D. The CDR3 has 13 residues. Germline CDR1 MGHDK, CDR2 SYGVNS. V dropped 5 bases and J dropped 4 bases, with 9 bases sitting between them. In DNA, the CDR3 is TGTGCCAGCAGTAGAGGAGCGGGAAACACCATATATTTT. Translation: CASSRGAGNTIYF.

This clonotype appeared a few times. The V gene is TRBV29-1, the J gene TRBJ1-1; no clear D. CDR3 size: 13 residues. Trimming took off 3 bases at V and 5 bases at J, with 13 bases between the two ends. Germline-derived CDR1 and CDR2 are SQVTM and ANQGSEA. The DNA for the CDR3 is TGCAGCGTTGATAGGGAGGAAGGGACTGAAGCTTTCTTT. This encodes CSVDREEGTEAFF.

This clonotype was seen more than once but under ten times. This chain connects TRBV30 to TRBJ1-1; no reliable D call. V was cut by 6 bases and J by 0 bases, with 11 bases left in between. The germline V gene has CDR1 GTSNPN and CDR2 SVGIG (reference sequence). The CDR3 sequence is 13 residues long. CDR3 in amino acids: CACFIQMNTEAFF. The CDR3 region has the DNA TGTGCCTGCTTTATACAAATGAACACTGAAGCTTTCTTT.

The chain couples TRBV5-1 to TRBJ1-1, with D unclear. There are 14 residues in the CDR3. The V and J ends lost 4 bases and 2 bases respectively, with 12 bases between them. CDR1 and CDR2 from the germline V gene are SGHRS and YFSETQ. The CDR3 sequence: CASSTLKRNTEAFF. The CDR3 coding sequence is TGCGCCAGCAGCACCTTGAAGAGAAACACTGAAGCTTTCTTT.

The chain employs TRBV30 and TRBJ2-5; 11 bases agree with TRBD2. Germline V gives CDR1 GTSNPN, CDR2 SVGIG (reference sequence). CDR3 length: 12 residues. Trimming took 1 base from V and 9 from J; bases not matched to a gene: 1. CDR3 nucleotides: TGTGCCTGGAGTGGTAGCGGGGGGGCCCAGTACTTC. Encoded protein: CAWSGSGGAQYF.

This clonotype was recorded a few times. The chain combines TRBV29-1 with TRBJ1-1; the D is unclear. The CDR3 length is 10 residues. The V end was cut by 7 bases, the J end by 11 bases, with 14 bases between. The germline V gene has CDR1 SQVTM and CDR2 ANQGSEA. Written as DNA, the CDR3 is TGCAGCGCCCTGCTCGACGTGGCTTTCTTT. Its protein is CSALLDVAFF.

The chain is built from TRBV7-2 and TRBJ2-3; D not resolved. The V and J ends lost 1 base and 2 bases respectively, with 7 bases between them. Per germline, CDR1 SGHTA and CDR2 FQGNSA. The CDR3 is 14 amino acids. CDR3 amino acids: CASSLDRVTDTQYF. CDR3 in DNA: TGTGCCAGCAGCTTAGATAGAGTCACAGATACGCAGTATTTT. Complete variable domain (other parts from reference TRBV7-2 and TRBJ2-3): GAGVSQSPSNKVTEKGKDVELRCDPISGHTALYWYRQSLGQGLEFLIYFQGNSAPDKSGLPSDRFSAERTGGSVSTLTIQRTQQEDSAVYLCASSLDRVTDTQYFGPGTRLTVL.

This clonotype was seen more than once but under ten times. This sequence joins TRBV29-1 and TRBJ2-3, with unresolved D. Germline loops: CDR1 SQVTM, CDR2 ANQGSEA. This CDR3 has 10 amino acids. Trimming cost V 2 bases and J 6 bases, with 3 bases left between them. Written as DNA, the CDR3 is TGCAGCGTTGAATGGGATACGCAGTATTTT. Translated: CSVEWDTQYF.

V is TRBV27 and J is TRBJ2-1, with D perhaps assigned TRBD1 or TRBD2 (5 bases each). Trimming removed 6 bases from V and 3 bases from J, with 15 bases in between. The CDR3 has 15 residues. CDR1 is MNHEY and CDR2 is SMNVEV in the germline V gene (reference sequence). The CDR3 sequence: CASSPSGTLYNEQFF. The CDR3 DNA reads TGTGCCAGCAGCCCATCCGGGACCCTCTACAATGAGCAGTTCTTC.

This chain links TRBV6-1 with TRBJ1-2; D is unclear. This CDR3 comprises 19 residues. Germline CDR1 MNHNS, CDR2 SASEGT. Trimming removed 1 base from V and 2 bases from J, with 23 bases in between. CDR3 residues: CASSEEPFGRGRGNYGYTF. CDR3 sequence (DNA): TGTGCCAGCAGTGAAGAACCCTTTGGGCGAGGCCGGGGAAACTATGGCTACACCTTC.

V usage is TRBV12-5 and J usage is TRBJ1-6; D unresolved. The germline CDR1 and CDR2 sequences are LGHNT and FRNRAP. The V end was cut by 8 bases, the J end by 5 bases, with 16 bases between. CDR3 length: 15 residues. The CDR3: CASRPSGTHNSPLHF. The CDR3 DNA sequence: TGTGCTAGTCGTCCATCGGGAACCCATAATTCACCCCTCCACTTT.

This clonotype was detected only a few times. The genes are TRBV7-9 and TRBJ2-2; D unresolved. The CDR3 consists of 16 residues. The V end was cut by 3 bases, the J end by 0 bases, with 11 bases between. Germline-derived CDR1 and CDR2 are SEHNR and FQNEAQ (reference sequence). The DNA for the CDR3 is TGTGCCAGCAGCTTTGGACGAGGCGCGAACACCGGGGAGCTGTTTTTT. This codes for CASSFGRGANTGELFF.

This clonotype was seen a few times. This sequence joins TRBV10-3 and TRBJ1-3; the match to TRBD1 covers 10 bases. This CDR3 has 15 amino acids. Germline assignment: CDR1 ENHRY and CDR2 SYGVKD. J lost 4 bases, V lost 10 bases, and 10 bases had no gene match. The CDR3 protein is CASVLTGGKGNTIYF. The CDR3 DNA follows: TGTGCCAGCGTATTGACAGGGGGCAAAGGAAACACCATATATTTT.

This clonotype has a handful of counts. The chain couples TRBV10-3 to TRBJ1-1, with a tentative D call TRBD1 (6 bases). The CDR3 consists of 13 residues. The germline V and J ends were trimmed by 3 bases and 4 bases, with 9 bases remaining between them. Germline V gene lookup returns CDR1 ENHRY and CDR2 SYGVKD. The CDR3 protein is CAISDGGPTEAFF. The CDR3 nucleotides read TGTGCCATCAGTGACGGGGGGCCCACTGAAGCTTTCTTT.

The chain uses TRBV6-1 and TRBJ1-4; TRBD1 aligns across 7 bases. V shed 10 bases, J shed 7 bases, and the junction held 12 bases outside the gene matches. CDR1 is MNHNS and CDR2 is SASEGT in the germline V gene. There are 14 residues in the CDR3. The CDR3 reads CATTTPTGSEKLFF. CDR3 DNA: TGTGCCACGACAACCCCGACAGGGAGTGAAAAACTGTTTTTT.

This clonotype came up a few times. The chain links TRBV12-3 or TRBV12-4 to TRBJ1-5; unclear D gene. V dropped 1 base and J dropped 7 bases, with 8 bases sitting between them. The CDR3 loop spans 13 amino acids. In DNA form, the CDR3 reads TGTGCCAGCAGTTTAGTGTTGGGGCAGCCCCAGCATTTT. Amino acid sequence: CASSLVLGQPQHF.

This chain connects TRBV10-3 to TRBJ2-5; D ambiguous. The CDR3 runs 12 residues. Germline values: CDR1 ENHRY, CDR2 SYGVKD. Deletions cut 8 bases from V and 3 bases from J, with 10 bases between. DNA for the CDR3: TGTGCCATCGCTACGGGTGAAGAGACCCAGTACTTC. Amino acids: CAIATGEETQYF.

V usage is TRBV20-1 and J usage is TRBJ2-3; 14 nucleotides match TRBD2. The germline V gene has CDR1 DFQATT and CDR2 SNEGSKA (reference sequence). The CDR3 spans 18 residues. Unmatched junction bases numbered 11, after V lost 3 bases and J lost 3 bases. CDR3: CSARRTSGGPGRTDTQYF. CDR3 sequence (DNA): TGCAGTGCTAGGCGGACTAGCGGGGGGCCCGGGAGGACAGATACGCAGTATTTT.

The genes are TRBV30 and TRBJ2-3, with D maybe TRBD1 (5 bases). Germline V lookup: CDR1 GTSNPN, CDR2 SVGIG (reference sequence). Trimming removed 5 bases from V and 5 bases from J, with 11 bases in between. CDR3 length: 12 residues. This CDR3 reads CAWDVRGDTQYF. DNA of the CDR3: TGTGCCTGGGACGTTAGGGGAGATACGCAGTATTTT. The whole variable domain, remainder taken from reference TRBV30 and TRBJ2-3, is SQTIHQWPATLVQPVGSPLSLECTVEGTSNPNLYWYRQAAGRGLQLLFYSVGIGQISSEVPQNLSASRPQDRQFILSSKKLLLSDSGFYLCAWDVRGDTQYFGPGTRLTVL.

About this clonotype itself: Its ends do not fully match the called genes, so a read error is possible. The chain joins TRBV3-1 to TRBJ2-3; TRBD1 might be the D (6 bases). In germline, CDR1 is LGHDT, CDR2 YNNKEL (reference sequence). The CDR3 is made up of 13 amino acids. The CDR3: CASSQNREDTQYF. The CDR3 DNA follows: TGTGCCAGCAGCCAAAACAGGGAAGATACGCAATATTTT.